The 31 T cell receptor beta chains listed next were all sequenced from one sample in a study of T cell repertoires in aging, cancer and after chemotherapy. Multiplex touch-down PCR with TRB-A/B primers amplified rearranged V-D-J TRB sequences. MiXCR, run by TCRdb on the multiplex PCR reads, gives a single entry per CDR3 protein. The sample has about 12,000 distinct CDR3 sequences; about 31% are singletons. Peripheral blood genomic DNA, not sorted cells or RNA, was the template. The sample comprised blood. The receptors shown here come from a human donor in good health. The donor label of this sample is uncertain.

The chain joins TRBV6-6 to TRBJ1-2, with D unresolved. The CDR3 extends over 14 amino acids. V shed 0 bases and J shed 4 bases, with 9 bases lying between them. Germline assignment: CDR1 MNHNY and CDR2 SVGAGI (reference sequence). The CDR3 here is CASSYSAAGYGYTF. CDR3 bases: TGTGCCAGCAGTTACTCGGCCGCGGGCTATGGCTACACCTTC.

This clonotype was found a few times. This rearrangement joins TRBV5-1 to TRBJ1-3; no reliable D call. The CDR3 has 16 amino acids. CDR1 and CDR2 (germline): SGHRS, YFSETQ. Trimming pared 2 bases from V and 0 bases from J, leaving 12 bases between. CDR3 DNA: TGCGCCAGCAGCTTACAACAGCCAGACTCTGGAAACACCATATATTTT. Translated: CASSLQQPDSGNTIYF.

V usage is TRBV24-1 and J usage is TRBJ2-2; TRBD1 matches at 12 bases. With 5 bases clipped from V and 1 base from J, the junction kept 10 bases outside the gene matches. The CDR3 runs 19 residues. CDR1 KGHDR and CDR2 SFDVKD come from the germline V gene. This CDR3 reads CATSGRDRGQSKNTGELFF. The CDR3 DNA sequence: TGTGCCACCAGTGGCCGGGACAGGGGGCAGTCCAAGAACACCGGGGAGCTGTTTTTT.

The chain carries TRBV19 and TRBJ2-5; 12 bases align to TRBD2. CDR1 and CDR2 from the germline V gene are LNHDA and SQIVND (reference sequence). The V and J ends lost 5 bases and 4 bases, in that order; junction bases with no gene match: 8. CDR3 length equals 16 residues. In DNA form, the CDR3 reads TGTGCCAGTAGTTCCCGGACTAGCGGGGAAGGAGAGACCCAGTACTTC. Translated: CASSSRTSGEGETQYF.

This rearrangement joins TRBV30 to TRBJ2-5; TRBD2 agrees at 15 bases. The CDR3 has 17 amino acids. Germline CDR1 GTSNPN, CDR2 SVGIG (reference sequence). V shed 8 bases and J 5 bases; nucleotides not matched to a gene: 15. CDR3 sequence: CASSSRTSGGAWETQYF. In DNA form, the CDR3 reads TGTGCCAGTAGTAGCCGGACTAGCGGGGGGGCCTGGGAGACCCAGTACTTC. The variable domain in full, with the rest retrieved from reference TRBV30 and TRBJ2-5, is SQTIHQWPATLVQPVGSPLSLECTVEGTSNPNLYWYRQAAGRGLQLLFYSVGIGQISSEVPQNLSASRPQDRQFILSSKKLLLSDSGFYLCASSSRTSGGAWETQYFGPGTRLLVL.

This clonotype was seen more than once but under ten times. The chain combines TRBV27 with TRBJ1-3, with D maybe TRBD1 (6 bases). V was cut by 5 bases and J by 1 base, with 21 bases left in between. From germline, CDR1 is MNHEY and CDR2 SMNVEV (reference sequence). The CDR3 is made up of 18 amino acids. The CDR3 region has the DNA TGTGCCAGCAGTGAACGGGCTCGGGGGGCGAGGTCTGGAAACACCATATATTTT. This codes for CASSERARGARSGNTIYF.

This sequence joins TRBV15 and TRBJ2-5, with 8 bases matching TRBD2. Losses at the gene ends were 4 bases for V and 5 bases for J; bases not matched to a gene: 6. The CDR3 contains 14 residues. Germline V CDR1 and CDR2: LNHNV, YYDKDF (reference sequence). The CDR3 protein is CATSTRGGRETQYF. Here the CDR3 DNA reads TGTGCCACCAGCACCCGCGGGGGGCGGGAGACCCAGTACTTC.

This clonotype is a singleton in its sample. The chain employs TRBV19 and TRBJ1-5, with D perhaps matching TRBD1 (5 bases). The CDR3 length is 15 residues. The germline V gene has CDR1 LNHDA and CDR2 SQIVND (reference sequence). Between the trimmed V and J ends, which lost 5 bases and 3 bases, there was a span of 14 bases. CDR3 in amino acids: CASSLTDYNNQPQHF. Written as DNA, the CDR3 is TGTGCCAGTAGTTTGACAGACTATAACAATCAGCCCCAGCATTTT.

This clonotype was seen more than once but under ten times. The rearrangement joins TRBV6-5 to TRBJ1-5; the D gene is possibly TRBD1 (5 bases). V was cut by 6 bases and J by 4 bases, with 13 bases left in between. CDR1 is MNHEY and CDR2 is SVGAGI in the germline V gene. This CDR3 is built from 14 residues. CDR3 sequence (DNA): TGTGCCAGCAGCTCGCAGGGTCCTAATCAGCCCCAGCATTTT. Its protein product is CASSSQGPNQPQHF.

The rearrangement uses TRBV20-1 and TRBJ1-3; D is uncertain. CDR1 and CDR2 (germline): DFQATT, SNEGSKA (reference sequence). The CDR3 length is 16 residues. Trimming removed 1 base from V and 0 bases from J, with 13 bases in between. The CDR3 nucleotides read TGCAGTGCTAGAGCCTCGGGGTACCTCTCTGGAAACACCATATATTTT. Translated, it gives CSARASGYLSGNTIYF.

The chain employs TRBV12-3 or TRBV12-4 and TRBJ2-2; D not resolved. The CDR3 length is 15 residues. Trimming took 2 bases from V and 6 from J, leaving 13 bases between them. CDR3 sequence reads: CASSLQEGFAGELFF. CDR3 sequence (DNA): TGTGCCAGCAGTTTACAGGAAGGGTTCGCCGGGGAGCTGTTTTTT.

This clonotype has only a few counts. The V and J genes are TRBV6-5 and TRBJ2-5, with 9 bases matching TRBD2. This CDR3 has 15 amino acids. The J segment lost 2 bases and the V segment lost 5 bases, leaving 6 bases of the junction unmatched. Germline V gives CDR1 MNHEY, CDR2 SVGAGI. Here the CDR3 DNA reads TGTGCCAGCAGTGAAGCGGCGGGGGGGCAAGAGACCCAGTACTTC. Translated: CASSEAAGGQETQYF.

This clonotype is a singleton in its sample. A junction boundary mismatches the germline segment, possibly from a read error. The chain employs TRBV6-6 and TRBJ1-1, with D perhaps TRBD1 (6 bases). The CDR3 extends over 14 amino acids. CDR1 and CDR2 from the germline V gene are MNHNY and SVGAGI (reference sequence). The CDR3 DNA sequence: TGTGCCAGCAGTTACTTACAGGGAGGCACTGAAACTTTCTTT. Translation gives CASSYLQGGTETFF.

This chain links TRBV5-6 with TRBJ2-2; TRBD1 matches 9 bases. Trimming cost V 4 bases and J 4 bases; bases outside gene matches: 11. CDR1 SGHDT and CDR2 YYEEEE come from the germline V gene. This CDR3 spans 17 amino acids. The CDR3 loop reads CASSHFQDRGFTGELFF. The CDR3, as DNA: TGTGCCAGCAGCCATTTTCAAGACAGGGGGTTCACCGGGGAGCTGTTTTTT.

This sequence joins TRBV14 and TRBJ1-6; D is ambiguous. Trimming removed 1 base at V and 7 bases at J, with 8 bases between. The germline V gene has CDR1 SGHDN and CDR2 FVKESK. The CDR3 loop spans 14 amino acids. This CDR3 reads CASSQGRENSPLHF. As DNA, the CDR3 is TGTGCCAGCAGCCAAGGACGGGAAAATTCACCCCTCCACTTT.

This sequence joins TRBV20-1 and TRBJ1-1; D is uncertain. V was pared by 3 bases and J by 3 bases, with 5 bases between. Germline V gene lookup returns CDR1 DFQATT and CDR2 SNEGSKA (reference sequence). The CDR3 loop spans 11 amino acids. The CDR3 coding sequence is TGCAGTGCTAGTACGTACACTGAAGCTTTCTTT. Its translation is CSASTYTEAFF.

For the CDR3, the DNA is TGTGCCAGCAGTGAAGTTCCGGGACTCATGTATACGCAGTATTTT. Its protein product is CASSEVPGLMYTQYF. This chain links TRBV6-1 with TRBJ2-3, with D possibly matching TRBD2 (6 bases). The CDR3 covers 15 residues. Trimming took 1 base from V and 7 from J, leaving 15 bases between them. Germline CDR1 reads MNHNS; CDR2 reads SASEGT.

The sample holds a few counts of this clonotype. This chain links TRBV6-5 with TRBJ1-5; 7 positions agree with TRBD1. Germline trimming cut 0 bases from V and 0 bases from J; bases unmatched to any gene: 17. The CDR3 consists of 21 residues. The germline gives CDR1 MNHEY, CDR2 SVGAGI. The CDR3 region is CASSYSTPGTARPNSNQPQHF. DNA of the CDR3: TGTGCCAGCAGTTACTCGACCCCCGGGACAGCGCGGCCGAATAGCAATCAGCCCCAGCATTTT.

This clonotype is classed as medium-sized. This chain connects TRBV5-6 to TRBJ1-6, with D unresolved. The germline CDR1 and CDR2 sequences are SGHDT and YYEEEE. V dropped 0 bases and J dropped 5 bases, with 6 bases sitting between them. The CDR3 contains 14 residues. The CDR3 coding sequence is TGTGCCAGCAGCTTGGACAGTCATAATTCACCCCTCCACTTT. Translating gives CASSLDSHNSPLHF. The entire variable domain, with the rest obtained from reference TRBV5-6 and TRBJ1-6, is as follows: DAGVTQSPTHLIKTRGQQVTLRCSPKSGHDTVSWYQQALGQGPQFIFQYYEEEERQRGNFPDRFSGHQFPNYSSELNVNALLLGDSALYLCASSLDSHNSPLHFGNGTRLTVT.

This clonotype was observed a handful of times. V gene TRBV5-6 combines with J gene TRBJ2-3, with TRBD1 matching 12 bases. Germline V gene data show CDR1 as SGHDT and CDR2 as YYEEEE. Germline trimming cut 4 bases from V and 5 bases from J; bases unmatched to any gene: 5. The CDR3 runs to 15 residues. The CDR3 DNA is TGTGCCAGCAGCCCGGGGACAGGGGGCTTAGATACGCAGTATTTT. Amino acid sequence: CASSPGTGGLDTQYF. The full variable domain, in which reference TRBV5-6 and TRBJ2-3 provide the parts outside the CDR3, is DAGVTQSPTHLIKTRGQQVTLRCSPKSGHDTVSWYQQALGQGPQFIFQYYEEEERQRGNFPDRFSGHQFPNYSSELNVNALLLGDSALYLCASSPGTGGLDTQYFGPGTRLTVL.

This clonotype was observed a few times. The CDR3 sequence: CASSLTRNSPLHF. CDR3 sequence (DNA): TGTGCCAGCAGTTTAACGAGGAATTCACCCCTCCACTTT. This chain uses TRBV27 with TRBJ1-6, with unresolved D. The CDR3 has 13 residues. Trimming shortened V by 2 bases and J by 7 bases, and 6 bases separated the two germline ends. Germline V gives CDR1 MNHEY, CDR2 SMNVEV (reference sequence).

The rearrangement uses TRBV12-3 or TRBV12-4 and TRBJ2-1; D may be TRBD2 (7 bases). Trimming removed 5 bases from V and 5 bases from J, with 13 bases in between. This CDR3 has 14 amino acids. CDR3 region: CASSLEGGDNEQFF. CDR3 sequence (DNA): TGTGCCAGCAGTCTGGAGGGGGGGGACAATGAGCAGTTCTTC.

The V call is TRBV28, the J call TRBJ1-6; 9 positions agree with TRBD1. The trim removed 5 bases at V and 9 bases at J, leaving 11 bases unmatched. Germline CDR1 reads MDHEN; CDR2 reads SYDVKM. The CDR3 totals 16 residues. The chain's CDR3 is CASSLALGQGLSPLHF. The CDR3 nucleotides read TGTGCCAGCAGTCTGGCCTTGGGACAGGGACTTTCACCCCTCCACTTT.

This clonotype has just a few counts. This rearrangement joins TRBV5-4 to TRBJ1-1; D is unresolved. V was pared by 4 bases and J by 2 bases, with 12 bases between. The V gene's germline CDR1 is SGHNT and CDR2 YYREEE (reference sequence). There are 14 residues in the CDR3. The CDR3 DNA reads TGTGCCAGCAGCCCCCTTGGGAAAAACACTGAAGCTTTCTTT. Translating gives CASSPLGKNTEAFF.

This clonotype has more than one count but fewer than ten. The V call is TRBV24-1, the J call TRBJ2-3; D not resolved. Germline V lookup: CDR1 KGHDR, CDR2 SFDVKD. V lost 7 bases to trimming and J lost 2 bases, with 9 bases between them. The CDR3 loop spans 13 amino acids. CDR3 sequence (DNA): TGTGCCACCAGCCTCGGAACCACAGATACGCAGTATTTT. As protein: CATSLGTTDTQYF.

V is TRBV5-6 and J is TRBJ1-5; D not certain. V shed 1 base and J shed 4 bases, with 6 bases lying between them. Germline V lookup: CDR1 SGHDT, CDR2 YYEEEE. This CDR3 is 13 amino acids long. The CDR3: CASSLSYNQPQHF. For the CDR3, the DNA is TGTGCCAGCAGCTTGTCCTATAATCAGCCCCAGCATTTT. The full variable domain, rest sourced from reference TRBV5-6 and TRBJ1-5, is DAGVTQSPTHLIKTRGQQVTLRCSPKSGHDTVSWYQQALGQGPQFIFQYYEEEERQRGNFPDRFSGHQFPNYSSELNVNALLLGDSALYLCASSLSYNQPQHFGDGTRLSIL.

The V and J genes are TRBV29-1 and TRBJ2-1, with TRBD1 matching over 12 bases. Germline V CDR1 and CDR2: SQVTM, ANQGSEA. The CDR3 is 15 residues long. With V trimmed by 3 bases and J by 3 bases, 3 bases remained unmatched. As DNA, the CDR3 is TGCAGCGTTGATGGGACAGGGGGCGGCTACAATGAGCAGTTCTTC. This translates into CSVDGTGGGYNEQFF.

The J gene is TRBJ1-1, the V gene TRBV19; D not certain. Per germline, CDR1 LNHDA and CDR2 SQIVND (reference sequence). Trimming took 4 bases from V and 1 from J, leaving 7 bases between them. This CDR3 has 13 residues. CDR3: CASSKRSNTEAFF. The CDR3 region has the DNA TGTGCCAGTAGTAAAAGATCGAACACTGAAGCTTTCTTT.

The gene calls are TRBV12-3 or TRBV12-4 and TRBJ2-1; no firm D call. The CDR3 has 13 residues. V was trimmed by 5 bases and J by 7 bases, leaving 12 bases between them. CDR3 sequence: CASSPVVGNEQFF. The CDR3 coding sequence is TGTGCCAGCAGTCCCGTGGTGGGGAATGAGCAGTTCTTC.

This chain connects TRBV19 to TRBJ1-1, with 9 nucleotides matching TRBD1. The CDR3 has 14 residues. CDR1 is LNHDA and CDR2 is SQIVND in the germline V gene (reference sequence). Trimming at V came to 9 bases and at J to 1 base, leaving 6 bases not matched to a gene. The CDR3 sequence is CARFRDRANTEAFF. CDR3 nucleotide sequence: TGTGCCAGATTCCGGGACAGGGCGAACACTGAAGCTTTCTTT.

The rearrangement joins TRBV5-6 to TRBJ2-7, with D uncertain. Germline V gives CDR1 SGHDT, CDR2 YYEEEE. The CDR3 length is 15 residues. Trimming stripped 3 bases from V and 2 bases from J, with 15 bases between. The CDR3 loop reads CASSWQHGDTYEQYF. Here the CDR3 DNA reads TGTGCCAGCAGCTGGCAACATGGCGATACCTACGAGCAGTACTTC.